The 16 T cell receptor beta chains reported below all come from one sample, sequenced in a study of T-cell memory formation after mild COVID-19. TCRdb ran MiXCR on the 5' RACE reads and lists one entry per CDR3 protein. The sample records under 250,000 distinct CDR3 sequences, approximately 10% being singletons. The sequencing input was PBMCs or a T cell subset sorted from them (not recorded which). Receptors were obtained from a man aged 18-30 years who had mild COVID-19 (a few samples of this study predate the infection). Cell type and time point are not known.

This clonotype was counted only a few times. In DNA form, the CDR3 reads TGTGCCAGCAGCCCAGAGGGGACAGGGCTTTCACCCCTCCACTTT. Translated: CASSPEGTGLSPLHF. The genes are TRBV6-5 and TRBJ1-6, with TRBD1 identical over 9 bases. Germline-derived CDR1 and CDR2 are MNHEY and SVGAGI. The CDR3 contains 15 residues. After removal of 6 bases from V and 9 bases from J, the junction contained 9 bases not matched to a gene.

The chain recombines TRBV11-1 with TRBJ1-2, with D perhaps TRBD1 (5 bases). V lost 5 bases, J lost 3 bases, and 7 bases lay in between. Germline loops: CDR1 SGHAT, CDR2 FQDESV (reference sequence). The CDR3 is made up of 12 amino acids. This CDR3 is CASSPGHYGYTF. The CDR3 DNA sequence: TGTGCCAGCAGCCCGGGGCACTATGGCTACACCTTC. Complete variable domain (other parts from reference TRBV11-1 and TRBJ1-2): EAEVAQSPRYKITEKSQAVAFWCDPISGHATLYWYRQILGQGPELLVQFQDESVVDDSQLPKDRFSAERLKGVDSTLKIQPAELGDSAMYLCASSPGHYGYTFGSGTRLTVV.

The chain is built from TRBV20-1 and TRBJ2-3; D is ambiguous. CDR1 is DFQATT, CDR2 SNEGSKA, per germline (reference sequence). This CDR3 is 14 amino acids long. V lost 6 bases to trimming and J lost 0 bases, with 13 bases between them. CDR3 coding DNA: TGCAGTGCCCCTGGGGTATCTAGCACAGATACGCAGTATTTT. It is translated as CSAPGVSSTDTQYF.

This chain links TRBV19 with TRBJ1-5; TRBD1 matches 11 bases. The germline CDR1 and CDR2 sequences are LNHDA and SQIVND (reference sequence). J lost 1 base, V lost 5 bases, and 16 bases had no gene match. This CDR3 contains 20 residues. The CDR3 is CASSSLRRTGGLESNQPQHF. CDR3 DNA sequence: TGTGCCAGTAGTTCTCTCCGTCGGACAGGGGGCTTAGAAAGCAATCAGCCCCAGCATTTT.

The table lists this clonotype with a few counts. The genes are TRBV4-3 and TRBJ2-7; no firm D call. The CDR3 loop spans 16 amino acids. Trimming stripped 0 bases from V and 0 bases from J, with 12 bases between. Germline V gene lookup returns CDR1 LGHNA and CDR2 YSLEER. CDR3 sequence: CASSQDRGVPSYEQYF. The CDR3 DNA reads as TGCGCCAGCAGCCAAGATCGTGGGGTACCCTCCTACGAGCAGTACTTC.

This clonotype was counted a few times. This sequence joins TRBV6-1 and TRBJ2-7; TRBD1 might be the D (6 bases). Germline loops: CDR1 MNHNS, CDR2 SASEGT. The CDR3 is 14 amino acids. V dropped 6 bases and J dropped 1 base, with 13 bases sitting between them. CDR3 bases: TGTGCCAGCAGCCCGACAGGCGTGTCCTACGAGCAGTACGTC. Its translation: CASSPTGVSYEQYV.

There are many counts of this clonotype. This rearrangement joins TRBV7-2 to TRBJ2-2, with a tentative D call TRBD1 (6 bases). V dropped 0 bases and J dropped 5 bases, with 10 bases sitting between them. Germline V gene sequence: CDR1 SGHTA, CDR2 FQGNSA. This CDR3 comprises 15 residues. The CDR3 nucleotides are TGTGCCAGCAGCTTAGCGAGGACAGCGACCGGGGAGCTGTTTTTT. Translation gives CASSLARTATGELFF.

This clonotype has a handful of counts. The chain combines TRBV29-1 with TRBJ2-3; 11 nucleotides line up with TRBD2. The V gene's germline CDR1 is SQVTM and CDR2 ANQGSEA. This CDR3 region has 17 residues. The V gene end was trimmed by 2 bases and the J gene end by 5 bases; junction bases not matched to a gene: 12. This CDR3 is CSVERWLAGGGGDTQYF. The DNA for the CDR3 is TGCAGCGTTGAAAGGTGGCTAGCGGGGGGTGGAGGAGATACGCAGTATTTT.

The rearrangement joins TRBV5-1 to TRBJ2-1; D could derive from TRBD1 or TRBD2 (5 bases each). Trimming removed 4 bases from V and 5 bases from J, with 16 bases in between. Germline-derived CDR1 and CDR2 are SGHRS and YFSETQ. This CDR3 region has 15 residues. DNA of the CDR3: TGCGCCAGCAGCGCGACGGGACGCAGAGACAATGAGCAGTTCTTC. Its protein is CASSATGRRDNEQFF.

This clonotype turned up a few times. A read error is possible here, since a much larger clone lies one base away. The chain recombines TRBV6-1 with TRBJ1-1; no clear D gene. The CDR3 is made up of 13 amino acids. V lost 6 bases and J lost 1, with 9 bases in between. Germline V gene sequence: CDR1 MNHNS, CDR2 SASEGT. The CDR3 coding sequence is TGTGCCAGCAGAGAAATCAGGAACACTGAAGCTTTCTTT. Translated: CASREIRNTEAFF.

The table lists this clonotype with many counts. The CDR3 spells CSARRQETQYF. The CDR3 coding sequence is TGCAGTGCTAGGCGGCAGGAGACCCAGTACTTC. V is TRBV20-1 and J is TRBJ2-5; D gene uncertain. Germline V gene lookup returns CDR1 DFQATT and CDR2 SNEGSKA (reference sequence). The CDR3 sequence is 11 residues long. Trimming took 3 bases from V and 5 from J, leaving 7 bases between them.

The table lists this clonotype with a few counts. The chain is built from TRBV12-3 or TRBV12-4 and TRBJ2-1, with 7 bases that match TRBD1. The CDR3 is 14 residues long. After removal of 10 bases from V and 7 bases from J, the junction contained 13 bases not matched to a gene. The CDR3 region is CATRDRNRPNEQFF. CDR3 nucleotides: TGTGCCACCAGGGACAGAAATCGCCCTAATGAGCAGTTCTTC.

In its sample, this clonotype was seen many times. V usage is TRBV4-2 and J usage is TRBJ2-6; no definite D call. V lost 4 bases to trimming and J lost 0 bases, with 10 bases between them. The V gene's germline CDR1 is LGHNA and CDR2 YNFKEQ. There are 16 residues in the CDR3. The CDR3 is CASSPGRTSGANVLTF. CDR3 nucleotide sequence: TGTGCCAGCAGCCCAGGACGGACCTCTGGGGCCAACGTCCTGACTTTC.

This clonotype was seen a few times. Here the CDR3 reads CASSLGMRGGYGYTF. The DNA for the CDR3 is TGTGCCAGCAGCTTAGGAATGCGAGGGGGTTATGGCTACACCTTC. The chain couples TRBV7-2 to TRBJ1-2; tentative D call: TRBD1 (6 bases). This CDR3 contains 15 residues. V lost 1 base, J lost 5 bases, and 14 bases lay in between. The germline V gene encodes CDR1 SGHTA and CDR2 FQGNSA.

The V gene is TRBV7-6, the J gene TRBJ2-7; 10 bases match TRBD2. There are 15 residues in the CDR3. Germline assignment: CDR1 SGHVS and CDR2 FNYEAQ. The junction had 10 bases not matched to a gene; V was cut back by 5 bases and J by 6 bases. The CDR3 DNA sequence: TGTGCCAGCAGCCCTAGCGGGGGCTATGTTGGCGAGCAGTACTTC. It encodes CASSPSGGYVGEQYF.

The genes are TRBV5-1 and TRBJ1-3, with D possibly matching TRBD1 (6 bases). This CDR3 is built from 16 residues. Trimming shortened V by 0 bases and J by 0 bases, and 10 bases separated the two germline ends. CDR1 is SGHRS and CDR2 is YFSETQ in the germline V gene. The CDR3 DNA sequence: TGCGCCAGCAGCTTGGATTCAGGGGCCTCTGGAAACACCATATATTTT. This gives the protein CASSLDSGASGNTIYF.